The 15 T cell receptor beta chains given below trace back to one sample, sequenced in a study of blood T cells in healthy people across ages. A sample-barcoded 5' primer and a J-beta primer mix were used in a second PCR of about 7 to 12 cycles. MiXCR, applied by TCRdb to the 5' RACE reads, yields one record per CDR3 protein. The repertoire has approximately 1,700,000 distinct CDR3 sequences, about two fifths of them found once; the top ten carry roughly 23%. The specimen sequenced was blood. These receptors came from a human donor in good health.

Only a few counts were recorded for this clonotype. This chain links TRBV12-3 or TRBV12-4 with TRBJ1-1; 7 bases agree with TRBD1. The CDR3 extends over 12 amino acids. Trimming removed 7 bases from V and 5 bases from J; junction bases left unmatched: 4. Here the CDR3 DNA reads TGTGCCAGCAAAGGGGGCGGTACTGAAGCTTTCTTT. Its translation is CASKGGGTEAFF.

This clonotype occurred a few times. The genes are TRBV28 and TRBJ2-5; 9 nucleotides agree with TRBD1. Germline V lookup: CDR1 MDHEN, CDR2 SYDVKM. The CDR3 is made up of 18 amino acids. Germline trimming cut 3 bases from V and 4 bases from J; bases unmatched to any gene: 15. This CDR3 reads CASSLGPAGQGSRETQYF. As DNA, the CDR3 is TGTGCCAGCAGTTTGGGCCCCGCGGGACAGGGAAGTCGAGAGACCCAGTACTTC.

This chain uses TRBV4-2 with TRBJ2-1; possibly TRBD1 for D (6 bases). In germline, CDR1 is LGHNA, CDR2 YNFKEQ. CDR3 size: 19 residues. Trimming stripped 4 bases from V and 3 bases from J, with 25 bases between. The CDR3 sequence is CASSPRRASRGSNYNEQFF. The CDR3 DNA reads as TGTGCCAGCAGCCCGAGGCGTGCTAGCAGGGGCTCGAACTACAATGAGCAGTTCTTC.

This clonotype was detected many times. The chain is built from TRBV29-1 and TRBJ2-3, with D hard to call. CDR3 length equals 15 residues. Germline V gene lookup returns CDR1 SQVTM and CDR2 ANQGSEA. Trimming removed 2 bases from V and 1 base from J, with 13 bases in between. In DNA form, the CDR3 reads TGCAGCGTTGAATATGGAAGCACGGGCACAGATACGCAGTATTTT. Its translation: CSVEYGSTGTDTQYF.

The rearrangement joins TRBV9 to TRBJ2-1; TRBD1 matches 10 bases. V dropped 3 bases and J dropped 9; count of bases not matched to a gene: 3. The CDR3 runs to 13 residues. Germline CDR1 SGDLS, CDR2 YYNGEE. This chain's CDR3 is CASSAWDRGEQFF. The CDR3 DNA sequence: TGTGCCAGCAGCGCCTGGGACAGGGGTGAGCAGTTCTTC.

The chain combines TRBV12-3 or TRBV12-4 with TRBJ2-4, with D perhaps TRBD1 (5 bases). The J call could be wrong; TRBJ2-7 is a better fit for the DNA end. This CDR3 comprises 13 residues. CDR3 sequence: CASSDLGDYEQYF. DNA for the CDR3: TGTGCCAGCAGCGACCTAGGGGATTACGAGCAGTACTTC.

The gene calls are TRBV7-9 and TRBJ1-5, with a weak D call TRBD1 (6 bases). This CDR3 has 14 residues. From germline, CDR1 is SEHNR and CDR2 FQNEAQ (reference sequence). Between the trimmed V and J ends, which lost 4 bases and 4 bases, there was a span of 11 bases. Here the CDR3 DNA reads TGTGCCAGCAGCTCCGGGGGGCAAAATCAGCCCCAGCATTTT. It is translated as CASSSGGQNQPQHF. The entire variable domain, with the rest obtained from reference TRBV7-9 and TRBJ1-5, is as follows: DTGVSQNPRHKITKRGQNVTFRCDPISEHNRLYWYRQTLGQGPEFLTYFQNEAQLEKSRLLSDRFSAERPKGSFSTLEIQRTEQGDSAMYLCASSSGGQNQPQHFGDGTRLSIL.

The J gene is TRBJ2-2, the V gene TRBV12-3 or TRBV12-4; 11 bases line up with TRBD1. This CDR3 has 16 residues. Unmatched junction bases numbered 7, after V lost 6 bases and J lost 4 bases. The CDR3 loop reads CASRPRTGGGTGELFF. The CDR3 bases are TGTGCCAGCAGACCTCGGACAGGGGGCGGCACCGGGGAGCTGTTTTTT.

This clonotype was seen more than once but under ten times. The V and J genes are TRBV12-3 or TRBV12-4 and TRBJ1-1, with unresolved D. V was pared by 3 bases and J by 7 bases, with 9 bases between. The CDR3 is made up of 12 amino acids. This chain's CDR3 is CASSLEVGEAFF. The CDR3 DNA follows: TGTGCCAGCAGTTTGGAGGTTGGTGAAGCTTTCTTT.

The chain joins TRBV4-2 to TRBJ1-5; 7 bases agree with TRBD1. The J segment lost 6 bases and the V segment lost 4 bases, leaving 9 bases of the junction unmatched. CDR1 is LGHNA, CDR2 YNFKEQ, per germline. CDR3 length: 15 residues. The CDR3 bases are TGTGCCAGCAGCCGTGATACAGGGGCAAGTCAGCCCCAGCATTTT. Amino acids: CASSRDTGASQPQHF.

This chain links TRBV2 with TRBJ2-3; no clear D. V gave up 2 bases and J gave up 8 bases, with 14 bases separating them. CDR1 and CDR2 (germline): SNHLY, FYNNEI. The CDR3 is made up of 14 amino acids. The CDR3 DNA reads TGTGCCAGCAGTGAATCTCTACCAGAGAGTACGCAGTATTTT. This sequence encodes CASSESLPESTQYF.

The chain has TRBV4-1 and TRBJ2-3; TRBD2 agrees at 8 bases. The CDR3 length is 15 residues. Looked up from germline, CDR1 is MGHRA and CDR2 is YSYEKL. Trimming took 11 bases from V and 0 from J; bases not matched to a gene: 10. The CDR3 DNA reads as TGCGCCTCTCAACTAGCGGCCGTCAGCACAGATACGCAGTATTTT. Amino acids: CASQLAAVSTDTQYF.

The chain is built from TRBV20-1 and TRBJ2-1, with 14 bases identical to TRBD2. Germline assignment: CDR1 DFQATT and CDR2 SNEGSKA (reference sequence). This CDR3 has 16 amino acids. V lost 0 bases and J lost 2; bases outside the gene matches: 0. CDR3 sequence: CSAREGLAGAYNEQFF. The CDR3 region has the DNA TGCAGTGCTAGAGAGGGACTAGCGGGGGCCTACAATGAGCAGTTCTTC.

This clonotype was counted a few times. The V call is TRBV12-3 or TRBV12-4, the J call TRBJ2-1, with 11 bases identical to TRBD2. The CDR3 is made up of 16 amino acids. After removal of 2 bases from V and 3 bases from J, the junction contained 3 bases not matched to a gene. The CDR3 DNA reads as TGTGCCAGCAGTTTACTACTAGCGGGGGTCTACAATGAGCAGTTCTTC. This gives the protein CASSLLLAGVYNEQFF.

The chain carries TRBV11-2 and TRBJ2-7, with D unresolved. V gave up 5 bases and J gave up 1 base, with 12 bases separating them. The CDR3 is 14 residues long. The germline CDR1 and CDR2 sequences are SGHAT and FQNNGV. As DNA, the CDR3 is TGTGCCAGCAGCCCCCAACCGAGATCCTACGAGCAGTACTTC. It encodes CASSPQPRSYEQYF.